These T cell receptor beta chains were read from a single sample in a study of control samples from healthy donors and cancer patients. Repertoires were generated with immunoSEQ multiplex PCR, while TCRdb's copy carries only in-frame clones and drops some. The sample records around 20,000 clones, roughly 80% being singletons. The sequenced material came from PBMCs. These receptors were obtained from a man older than 75 with head and neck cancer. Both conserved end residues are part of each CDR3. A D gene is named only where the DNA matches it firmly. Where a row states a size, it is once, few, many or the class of an expanded clone; other rows omit it.

J	D	size	V	DNA	CDR3
TRBJ1-1	-	-	TRBV6-6	TGTGCCAGCAGTCCCCAGAAGAAGGCTGAAGCTTTCTTT	CASSPQKKAEAFF
TRBJ2-1	-	-	TRBV19	TGTGCCAGTAGTATAGGCAGGGGGGGGCAATACAATGAGCAGTTCTTC	CASSIGRGGQYNEQFF
TRBJ2-7	-	-	TRBV19	TGTGCCAGTAGTATTGGGGACGGCTCCTACGAGCAGTACTTC	CASSIGDGSYEQYF
TRBJ2-1	TRBD1	-	TRBV3-1/TRBV3-2	TGTGCCAACAGCCAAGTGGGACAGGTCAATGAGCAGTTCTTC	CANSQVGQVNEQFF
TRBJ2-2	TRBD1	few	TRBV9	TGTGCCAGCAGCCCGTGGGACAGGGGGTACGCCGGGGAGCTGTTTTTT	CASSPWDRGYAGELFF
TRBJ2-7	TRBD2	-	TRBV5-1	TGCGCCAGCAGCCCTGGACTAGCGGGAGGCCTCTACGAGCAGTACTTC	CASSPGLAGGLYEQYF
TRBJ1-1	-	-	TRBV7-2	TGTGCCAGCAGCTTAGCTTGGGGTGAAGCTTTCTTT	CASSLAWGEAFF
TRBJ2-5	TRBD2	-	TRBV5-6	TGTGCCAGCATGAGCGGGGATCTCCAAGAGACCCAGTACTTC	CASMSGDLQETQYF
TRBJ1-1	-	-	TRBV9	TGTGCCAGCAGCGTCTTCCTGACAGGGAACACTGAAGCTTTCTTT	CASSVFLTGNTEAFF
TRBJ1-1	TRBD1	-	TRBV6-2/TRBV6-3	TGTGCCAGCAGTTATGGACAGGGGTTGGACACTGAAGCTTTCTTT	CASSYGQGLDTEAFF
TRBJ1-2	TRBD1	-	TRBV27	TGTGCCAGCAGTGCCGGGACAGGGGGGCCTGGCTACACCTTC	CASSAGTGGPGYTF
TRBJ1-1	-	-	TRBV4-2	TGTGCCAGCAGCCAAATGGGCTCCACTGAAGCTTTCTTT	CASSQMGSTEAFF
TRBJ2-1	-	-	TRBV2	TGTGCCAGCAGTCCCCGGGACTGGACGGGGAATGAGCAGTTCTTC	CASSPRDWTGNEQFF
TRBJ2-1	-	-	TRBV9	TGTGCCAGCAGTGAGTCAGGGGCCCCGTACAATGAGCAGTTCTTC	CASSESGAPYNEQFF
TRBJ2-5	-	-	TRBV7-9	TGTGCCAGCAGCTTAGTGGGACATCAAGAGACCCAGTACTTC	CASSLVGHQETQYF
TRBJ1-1	TRBD1	few	TRBV7-9	TGTGCCAGCAGCTTAAGGACAGGCTATGGAGCTTTCTTT	CASSLRTGYGAFF
TRBJ2-7	TRBD1	-	TRBV4-3	TGCGCCAGCAGCCAAGATTTTGCAGGGGGCTGGAGCTCCTACGAGCAGTACTTC	CASSQDFAGGWSSYEQYF
TRBJ1-3	-	once	TRBV4-3	TGCGCCAGCAGCCAATCCCGAGGATTGCACACCATATATTTT	CASSQSRGLHTIYF
TRBJ2-4	-	-	TRBV6-1	TGTGCCAGCAGTGACACCCCCGGCGGCATTCAGTACTTC	CASSDTPGGIQYF
TRBJ1-2	-	-	TRBV29-1	TGCAGCGTTGGACATGACCCTAGACGGTATGGCTACACCTTC	CSVGHDPRRYGYTF
TRBJ2-7	TRBD1	few	TRBV7-6	TGTGCCAGCAGCCCCGGACAGGGGGCCACCTACGAGCAGTACTTC	CASSPGQGATYEQYF
TRBJ1-4	-	-	TRBV5-1	TGCGCCAGCAGCTTGGAACGAGCGAGAGGAGAAAAACTGTTTTTT	CASSLERARGEKLFF
TRBJ2-3	TRBD2	-	TRBV5-4	TGTGCCAGCAGCCCGCAGACTAGCGGGCCTTCAGATACGCAGTATTTT	CASSPQTSGPSDTQYF
TRBJ1-2	-	-	TRBV4-3	TGCGCCAGCAGCCAAGAGTTAGCGGGGGCGATGAACTATGGCTACACCTTC	CASSQELAGAMNYGYTF
TRBJ1-3	TRBD1	-	TRBV7-8	TGTGCCGGCAGCTTAATGGGACAGAGCTCTGGAAACACCATATATTTT	CAGSLMGQSSGNTIYF
TRBJ2-7	TRBD2	-	TRBV7-9	TGTGCCAGCAGCTTTGACGGGAGGCCTGCCTACGAGCAGTACTTC	CASSFDGRPAYEQYF
TRBJ1-1	TRBD1	-	TRBV11-1	TGTGCCAGCAACATACGGGCAGGGGGCGCGAACACTGAAGCTTTCTTT	CASNIRAGGANTEAFF
TRBJ2-1	TRBD1	-	TRBV4-1	TGCGCCAGCAGATCGGGGACAGGGTCCTACAATGAGCAGTTCTTC	CASRSGTGSYNEQFF